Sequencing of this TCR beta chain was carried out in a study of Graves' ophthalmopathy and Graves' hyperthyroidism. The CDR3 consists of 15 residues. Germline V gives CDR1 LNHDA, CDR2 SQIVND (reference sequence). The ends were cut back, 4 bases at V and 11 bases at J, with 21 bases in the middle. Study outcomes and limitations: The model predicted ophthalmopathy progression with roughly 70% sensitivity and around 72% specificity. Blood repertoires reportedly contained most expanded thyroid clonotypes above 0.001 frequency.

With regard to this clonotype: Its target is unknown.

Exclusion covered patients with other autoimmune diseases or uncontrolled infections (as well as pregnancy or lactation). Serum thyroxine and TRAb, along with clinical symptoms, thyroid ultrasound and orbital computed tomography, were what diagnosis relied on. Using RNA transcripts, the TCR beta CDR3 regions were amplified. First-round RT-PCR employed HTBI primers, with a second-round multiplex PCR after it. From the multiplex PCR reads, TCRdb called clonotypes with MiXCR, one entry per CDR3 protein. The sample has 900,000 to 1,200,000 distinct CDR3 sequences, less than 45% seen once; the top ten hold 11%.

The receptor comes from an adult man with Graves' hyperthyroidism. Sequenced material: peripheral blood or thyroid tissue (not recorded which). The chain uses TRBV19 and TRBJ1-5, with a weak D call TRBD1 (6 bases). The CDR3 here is CASSTRVLGGETQHF. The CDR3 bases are TGTGCCAGTAGTACCCGGGTTCTAGGGGGAGAGACCCAGCATTTT.